The entry that follows covers one T cell receptor (beta chain) sequence. These data belong to a study of monozygotic twins with inflammatory bowel disease. The unique tags termed UMIs, each holding a 6-nucleotide sample barcode, were added by means of template switching. TCRdb re-called the 5' RACE reads; one entry per CDR3 protein, DNA not given. The repertoire shows about 140,000 distinct CDR3 sequences; the top ten hold around 1.2%. The CDR3 covers 16 residues. Germline V gene lookup returns CDR1 SGHRS and CDR2 YFSETQ. This rearrangement joins TRBV5-1 to TRBJ2-3; TCRdb outputs TRBD1, but without DNA this stays unchecked. The sample was blood. This sequence originates from a human donor with ulcerative colitis or Crohn's disease, or a healthy co-twin of an affected twin (not recorded which). The CDR3 sequence is CASSLAGQARTDTQYF.